The 13 T cell receptor beta chains below were found in one sample sequenced in a study of blood T cell repertoires in COVID-19 (dated by TCRdb to 2018 to 2021). The library came from the immunoSEQ multiplex PCR assay. Imported from immuneACCESS, the table was reduced by TCRdb to in-frame sequences with V and J called. These copies leave out some clones; in studies compared against another copy, an unresolved V gene accounts for under half, and the cause of the remainder is not known. The sample data list 90,000 to 100,000 clones, and roughly 90% of these were observed just once. About 4.8% of the sample is held by the ten biggest clonotypes. The sample was peripheral blood. These receptors originate from a man in his fifties or sixties with COVID-19, enrolled during active disease.

Turning to this clone: Germline is not matched at one junction end, which may reflect a read error. The chain uses TRBV20-1 and TRBJ2-7; no definite D call. The CDR3 loop spans 11 amino acids. Germline lookup yields CDR1 DFQATT and CDR2 SNEGSKA (reference sequence). Written as DNA, the CDR3 is TGCAGTGCTAGAGATGCATACGGGCAGTACTTC. Protein sequence: CSARDAYGQYF.

The rearrangement joins TRBV11-2 to TRBJ2-2; D is perhaps TRBD2 (7 bases). With 7 bases removed from V and 4 bases from J, the gap between germline ends came to 16 bases. Germline CDR1 is SGHAT and CDR2 is FQNNGV. The CDR3 is made up of 15 amino acids. CDR3 loop: CASTLEGGGTGELFF. The CDR3 nucleotides are TGTGCCAGCACCCTTGAGGGAGGGGGCACCGGGGAGCTGTTTTTT.

This clone has only one observation. This rearrangement joins TRBV5-1 to TRBJ1-2; 9 bases match TRBD1. The CDR3 spans 19 residues. Per the germline V gene, CDR1 is SGHRS and CDR2 is YFSETQ. The V segment lost 4 bases and the J segment 5 bases; nucleotides outside the gene matches: 21. The DNA for the CDR3 is TGCGCCAGCAGCCCGTCTGCCCTGACAGGGGGTACGATACTTTATGGCTACACCTTC. It encodes CASSPSALTGGTILYGYTF. Together with reference TRBV5-1 and TRBJ1-2, the CDR3 gives the full variable domain: KAGVTQTPRYLIKTRGQQVTLSCSPISGHRSVSWYQQTPGQGLQFLFEYFSETQRNKGNFPGRFSGRQFSNSRSEMNVSTLELGDSALYLCASSPSALTGGTILYGYTFGSGTRLTVV.

V usage is TRBV6-5 and J usage is TRBJ1-5, with D tentatively TRBD1 (6 bases). Between the trimmed V and J ends, which lost 9 bases and 9 bases, there was a span of 21 bases. Germline V gene data show CDR1 as MNHEY and CDR2 as SVGAGI. The CDR3 spans 14 residues. This CDR3 is CARLGGVYQRPQHF. The CDR3 DNA sequence: TGTGCCAGACTTGGGGGCGTATATCAGAGGCCCCAGCATTTT.

The V gene is TRBV21-1, the J gene TRBJ2-1; the listed D gene, TRBD1, was not tested against the DNA. TRBV21-1 is a pseudogene. The CDR3 runs to 15 residues. As DNA, the CDR3 is TGTGCCAGCAGGGACAGGGACAGGGGGCCGGATGAGCAGTTCTTC. Protein product: CASRDRDRGPDEQFF.

The chain is built from TRBV24-1 and TRBJ1-2, with D perhaps matching TRBD1 (5 bases). The V end lost 5 bases, the J end lost 8 bases, and 17 bases lay between the germline ends. The CDR3 spans 14 residues. Germline-derived CDR1 and CDR2 are KGHDR and SFDVKD. CDR3 sequence (DNA): TGTGCCACCAGTGTCAGGGAAGGGTTTTGGGGCTACACCTTC. Translating gives CATSVREGFWGYTF.

The chain has TRBV9 and TRBJ1-1, with D possibly being TRBD1 (6 bases). V was trimmed by 4 bases and J by 4 bases, leaving 14 bases between them. The germline V gene has CDR1 SGDLS and CDR2 YYNGEE. The CDR3 has 14 residues. The CDR3 bases are TGTGCCAGCAGCCTCTCGGGAGGGGGCACTGAAGCTTTCTTT. Its protein is CASSLSGGGTEAFF.

The rearrangement uses TRBV7-2 and TRBJ2-7; TRBD1 matches 9 bases. Trimming cost V 1 base and J 5 bases; bases outside gene matches: 6. CDR1 is SGHTA and CDR2 is FQGNSA in the germline V gene. The CDR3 is 15 residues long. The CDR3: CASSLEGTGNHEQYF. Written as DNA, the CDR3 is TGTGCCAGCAGCTTAGAAGGGACAGGGAATCACGAGCAGTACTTC.

The chain has TRBV18 and TRBJ1-2; tentatively, D is TRBD1 (6 bases). CDR3 length: 14 amino acids. CDR1 and CDR2 (germline): KGHSH, LQKENI. Trimming removed 6 bases at V and 2 bases at J, with 13 bases between. The CDR3 DNA follows: TGTGCCAGCTCGCCCAACAGGGCCAACTATGGCTACACCTTC. Its protein is CASSPNRANYGYTF.

The rearrangement links TRBV19 to TRBJ1-4, with TRBD1 identical over 10 bases. The germline CDR1 and CDR2 sequences are LNHDA and SQIVND (reference sequence). The junction had 11 bases not matched to a gene; V was cut back by 8 bases and J by 8 bases. The CDR3 sequence is 15 residues long. The DNA of the CDR3 is TGTGCCAGTTTTTCCCTCGGGACAGGGGACGAAAAACTGTTTTTT. It is translated as CASFSLGTGDEKLFF.

This clone turned up a few times. The chain joins TRBV5-6 to TRBJ2-4, with 11 bases identical to TRBD2. V lost 4 bases and J lost 0; bases outside the gene matches: 12. The CDR3 is 19 amino acids. Germline assignment: CDR1 SGHDT and CDR2 YYEEEE. The CDR3 loop reads CASSGFSGRAGVAKNIQYF. In DNA, the CDR3 is TGTGCCAGCAGCGGGTTTAGCGGGAGGGCCGGGGTAGCCAAAAACATTCAGTACTTC.

The chain is built from TRBV2 and TRBJ2-4, with 9 nucleotides matching TRBD1. The CDR3 covers 15 residues. Germline V lookup: CDR1 SNHLY, CDR2 FYNNEI. Trimming cost V 5 bases and J 0 bases; bases outside gene matches: 2. CDR3 bases: TGTGCCAGCAGTTTACAGGGGGCAGCCAAAAACATTCAGTACTTC. Translating gives CASSLQGAAKNIQYF.

V and J are TRBV7-9 and TRBJ2-2, with TRBD2 as a possible D gene (6 bases). Between the trimmed V and J ends, which lost 11 bases and 0 bases, there was a span of 13 bases. CDR3 size: 14 residues. Germline V gene lookup returns CDR1 SEHNR and CDR2 FQNEAQ (reference sequence). CDR3 in DNA: TGTGCCGGGGTTAGCGGTTCGAACACCGGGGAGCTGTTTTTT. This codes for CAGVSGSNTGELFF. Filled out from reference TRBV7-9 and TRBJ2-2, the complete variable domain reads DTGVSQNPRHKITKRGQNVTFRCDPISEHNRLYWYRQTLGQGPEFLTYFQNEAQLEKSRLLSDRFSAERPKGSFSTLEIQRTEQGDSAMYLCAGVSGSNTGELFFGEGSRLTVL.